This paragraph reports one T cell receptor (beta chain). Its cognate antigen is unknown. Graves' hyperthyroidism was deemed stable absent ophthalmopathy progression within 18 months. Researchers barred patients who had uncontrolled infection, other autoimmune disease, pregnancy or lactation. The TCR beta CDR3 regions underwent amplification using RNA transcripts as the source. The HTBI primer set drove a first-round RT-PCR of the TCR CDR3. Via MiXCR, TCRdb re-called the multiplex PCR reads, giving one row per CDR3 protein. Of roughly 570,000 distinct CDR3 sequences detected, approximately 14% appear once; the ten largest clones hold 6.5% to 8%. The data were taken from a study of T cells in Graves' hyperthyroidism and ophthalmopathy. Study outcomes and limitations: In validation, the model predicted ophthalmopathy. These predictions came a median about 6.5 months before onset.

The clonotype comes from a woman aged 25 to 45 with Graves' hyperthyroidism. The specimen was blood.

The chain's CDR3 is CASSSRLAGNGEQYF. In DNA form, the CDR3 reads TGTGCCAGCAGCTCCCGATTAGCGGGGAATGGCGAGCAGTACTTC. The chain joins TRBV7-2 to TRBJ2-7, with TRBD2 matching 8 bases. Trimming cost V 4 bases and J 6 bases; bases outside gene matches: 11. From germline, CDR1 is SGHTA and CDR2 FQGNSA. CDR3 length: 15 amino acids.